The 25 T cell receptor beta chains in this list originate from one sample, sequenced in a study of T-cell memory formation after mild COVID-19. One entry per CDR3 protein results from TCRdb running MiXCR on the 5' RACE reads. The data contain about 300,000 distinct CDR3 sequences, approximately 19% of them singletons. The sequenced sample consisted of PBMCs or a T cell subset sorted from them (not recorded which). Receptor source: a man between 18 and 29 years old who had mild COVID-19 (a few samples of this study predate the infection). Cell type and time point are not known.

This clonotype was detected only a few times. The chain's CDR3 is CSARDPSTGGDQPQHF. In nucleotides, the CDR3 is TGCAGTGCTAGAGACCCGTCCACAGGGGGCGATCAGCCCCAGCATTTT. The chain is built from TRBV20-1 and TRBJ1-5, with 9 nucleotides matching TRBD1. The V gene's germline CDR1 is DFQATT and CDR2 SNEGSKA (reference sequence). J lost 5 bases, V lost 0 bases, and 8 bases had no gene match. The length of the CDR3 is 16 residues.

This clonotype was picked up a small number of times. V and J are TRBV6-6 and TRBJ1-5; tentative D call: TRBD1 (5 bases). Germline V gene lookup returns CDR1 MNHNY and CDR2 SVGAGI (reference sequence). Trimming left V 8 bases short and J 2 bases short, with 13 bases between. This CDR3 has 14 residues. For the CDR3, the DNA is TGTGCCAGCCAGAGGGGTTCTGGCAATCAGCCCCAGCATTTT. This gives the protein CASQRGSGNQPQHF.

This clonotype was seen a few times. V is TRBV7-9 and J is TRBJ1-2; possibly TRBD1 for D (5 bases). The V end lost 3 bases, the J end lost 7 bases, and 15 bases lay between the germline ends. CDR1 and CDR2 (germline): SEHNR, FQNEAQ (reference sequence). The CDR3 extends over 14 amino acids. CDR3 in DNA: TGTGCCAGCAGCTTCTCCGGGGGGTACGGTGGCTACACCTTC. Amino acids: CASSFSGGYGGYTF. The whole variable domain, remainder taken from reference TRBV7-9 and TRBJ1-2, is DTGVSQNPRHKITKRGQNVTFRCDPISEHNRLYWYRQTLGQGPEFLTYFQNEAQLEKSRLLSDRFSAERPKGSFSTLEIQRTEQGDSAMYLCASSFSGGYGGYTFGSGTRLTVV.

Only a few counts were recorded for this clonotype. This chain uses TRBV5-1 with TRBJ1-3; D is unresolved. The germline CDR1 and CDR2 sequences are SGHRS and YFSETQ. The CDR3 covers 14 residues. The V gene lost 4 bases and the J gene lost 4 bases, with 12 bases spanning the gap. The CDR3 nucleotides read TGCGCCAGCAGCAAGTTGACTGACGGAAACACCATATATTTT. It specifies CASSKLTDGNTIYF.

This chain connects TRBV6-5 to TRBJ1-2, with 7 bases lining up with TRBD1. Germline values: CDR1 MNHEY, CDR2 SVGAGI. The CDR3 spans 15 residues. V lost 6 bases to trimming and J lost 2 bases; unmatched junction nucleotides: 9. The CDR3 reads CASRPGQAPNYGYTF. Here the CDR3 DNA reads TGTGCCAGCAGACCCGGACAGGCGCCAAACTATGGCTACACCTTC.

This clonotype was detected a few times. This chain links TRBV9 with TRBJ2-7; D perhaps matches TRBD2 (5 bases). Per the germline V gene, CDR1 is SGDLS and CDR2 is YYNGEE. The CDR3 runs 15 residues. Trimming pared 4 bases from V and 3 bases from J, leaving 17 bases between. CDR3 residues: CASSPSHDYHYEQYF. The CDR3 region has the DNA TGTGCCAGCAGCCCTAGCCATGACTACCACTACGAGCAGTACTTC.

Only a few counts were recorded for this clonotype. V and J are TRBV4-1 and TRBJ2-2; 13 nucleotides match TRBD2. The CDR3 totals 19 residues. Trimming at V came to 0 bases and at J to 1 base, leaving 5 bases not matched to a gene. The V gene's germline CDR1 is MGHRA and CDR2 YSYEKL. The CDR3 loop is CASSQDRRLAGGNTGELFF. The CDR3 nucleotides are TGCGCCAGCAGCCAAGATCGGAGACTAGCGGGGGGGAACACCGGGGAGCTGTTTTTT.

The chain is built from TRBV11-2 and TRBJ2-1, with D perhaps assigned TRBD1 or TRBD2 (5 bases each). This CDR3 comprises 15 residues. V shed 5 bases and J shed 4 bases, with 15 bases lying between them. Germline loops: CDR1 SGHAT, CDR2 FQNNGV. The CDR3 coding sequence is TGTGCCAGCAGCGCCCGGGACCTCCCTTACAATGAGCAGTTCTTC. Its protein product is CASSARDLPYNEQFF.

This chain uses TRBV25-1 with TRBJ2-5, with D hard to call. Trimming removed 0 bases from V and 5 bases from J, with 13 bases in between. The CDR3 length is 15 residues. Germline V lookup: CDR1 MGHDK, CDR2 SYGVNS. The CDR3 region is CASSEYPGGRETQYF. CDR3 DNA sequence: TGTGCCAGCAGTGAATACCCGGGCGGTAGGGAGACCCAGTACTTC.

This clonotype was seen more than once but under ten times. The CDR3 loop reads CASSYTGVEGYTF. The CDR3 DNA reads TGCGCCAGCAGCTACACAGGGGTGGAAGGCTACACCTTC. The rearrangement joins TRBV5-1 to TRBJ1-2, with 7 positions matching TRBD1. Trimming took 3 bases from V and 8 from J; bases not matched to a gene: 7. The V gene's germline CDR1 is SGHRS and CDR2 YFSETQ. The CDR3 consists of 13 residues.

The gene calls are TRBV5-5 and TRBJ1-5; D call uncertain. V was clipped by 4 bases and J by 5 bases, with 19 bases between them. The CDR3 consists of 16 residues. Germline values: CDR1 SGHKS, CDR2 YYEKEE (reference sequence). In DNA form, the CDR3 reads TGTGCCAGCAGCCCCTATCTAGAGCGAGTCGATCAGCCCCAGCATTTT. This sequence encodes CASSPYLERVDQPQHF.

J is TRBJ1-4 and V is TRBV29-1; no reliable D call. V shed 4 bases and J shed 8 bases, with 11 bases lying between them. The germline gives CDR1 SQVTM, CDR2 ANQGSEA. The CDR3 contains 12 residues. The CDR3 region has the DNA TGCAGCGTTGCCGGGTTTCGAGAAAAACTGTTTTTT. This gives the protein CSVAGFREKLFF.

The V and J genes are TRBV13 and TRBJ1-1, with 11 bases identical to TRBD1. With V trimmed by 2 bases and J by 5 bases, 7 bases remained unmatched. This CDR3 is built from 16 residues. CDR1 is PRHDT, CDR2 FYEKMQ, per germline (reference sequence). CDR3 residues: CASSLRTGTGGTEAFF. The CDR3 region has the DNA TGTGCCAGCAGCTTAAGAACTGGGACAGGGGGGACTGAAGCTTTCTTT. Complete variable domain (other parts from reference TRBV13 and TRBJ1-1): AAGVIQSPRHLIKEKRETATLKCYPIPRHDTVYWYQQGPGQDPQFLISFYEKMQSDKGSIPDRFSAQQFSDYHSELNMSSLELGDSALYFCASSLRTGTGGTEAFFGQGTRLTVV.

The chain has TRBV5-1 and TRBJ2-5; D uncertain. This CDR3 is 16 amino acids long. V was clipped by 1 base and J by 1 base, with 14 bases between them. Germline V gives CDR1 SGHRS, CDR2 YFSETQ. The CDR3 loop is CASSLSTASAQETQYF. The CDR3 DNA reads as TGCGCCAGCAGCTTGTCAACAGCCTCCGCCCAAGAGACCCAGTACTTC.

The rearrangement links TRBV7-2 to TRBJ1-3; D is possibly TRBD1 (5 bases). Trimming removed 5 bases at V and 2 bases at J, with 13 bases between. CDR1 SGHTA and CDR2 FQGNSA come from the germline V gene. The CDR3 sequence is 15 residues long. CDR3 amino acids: CASSRPGVAGNTIYF. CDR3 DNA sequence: TGTGCCAGCAGCCGTCCGGGGGTGGCTGGAAACACCATATATTTT.

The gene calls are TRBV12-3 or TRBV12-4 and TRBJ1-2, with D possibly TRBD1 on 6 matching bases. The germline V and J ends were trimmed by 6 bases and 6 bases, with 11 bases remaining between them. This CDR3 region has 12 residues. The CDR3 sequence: CASSLRQDGYTF. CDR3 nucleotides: TGTGCCAGCAGCCTGAGACAGGATGGCTACACCTTC.

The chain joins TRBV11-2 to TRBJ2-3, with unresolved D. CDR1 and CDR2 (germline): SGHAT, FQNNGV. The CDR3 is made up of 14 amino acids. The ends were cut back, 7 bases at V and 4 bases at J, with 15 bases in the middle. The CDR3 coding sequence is TGTGCCAGCACCCTAAGCAGGTGGGCAGATACGCAGTATTTT. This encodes CASTLSRWADTQYF.

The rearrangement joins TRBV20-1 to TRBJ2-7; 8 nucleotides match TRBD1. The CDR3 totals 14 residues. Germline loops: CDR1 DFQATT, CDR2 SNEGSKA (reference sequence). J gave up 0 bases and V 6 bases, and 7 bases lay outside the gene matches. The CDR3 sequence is CSAAGQGASYEQYF. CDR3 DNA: TGCAGTGCGGCTGGACAGGGAGCCTCCTACGAGCAGTACTTC.

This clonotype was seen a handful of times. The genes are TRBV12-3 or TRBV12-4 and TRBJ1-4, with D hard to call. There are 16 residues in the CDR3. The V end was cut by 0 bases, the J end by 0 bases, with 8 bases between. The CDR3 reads CASSLARVATNEKLFF. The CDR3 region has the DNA TGTGCCAGCAGTTTAGCCCGGGTAGCAACTAATGAAAAACTGTTTTTT.

Here the CDR3 reads CASSYPPDGNYGYTF. Here the CDR3 DNA reads TGCGCCAGCAGCTACCCACCGGACGGAAACTATGGCTACACCTTC. This chain joins TRBV5-1 and TRBJ1-2; D gene unclear. Trimming pared 3 bases from V and 2 bases from J, leaving 14 bases between. The germline V gene has CDR1 SGHRS and CDR2 YFSETQ. The length of the CDR3 is 15 residues. The variable domain in full, with the rest retrieved from reference TRBV5-1 and TRBJ1-2, is KAGVTQTPRYLIKTRGQQVTLSCSPISGHRSVSWYQQTPGQGLQFLFEYFSETQRNKGNFPGRFSGRQFSNSRSEMNVSTLELGDSALYLCASSYPPDGNYGYTFGSGTRLTVV.

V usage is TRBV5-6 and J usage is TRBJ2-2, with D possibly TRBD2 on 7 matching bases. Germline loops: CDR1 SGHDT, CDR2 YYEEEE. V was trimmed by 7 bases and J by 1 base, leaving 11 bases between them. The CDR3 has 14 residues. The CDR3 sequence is CASGRGENTGELFF. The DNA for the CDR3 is TGTGCCAGCGGGAGGGGGGAGAACACCGGGGAGCTGTTTTTT.

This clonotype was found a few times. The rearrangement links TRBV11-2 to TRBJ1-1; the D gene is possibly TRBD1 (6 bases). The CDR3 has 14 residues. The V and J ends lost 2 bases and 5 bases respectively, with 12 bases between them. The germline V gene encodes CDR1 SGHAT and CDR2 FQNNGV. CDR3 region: CASSLQQGSTEAFF. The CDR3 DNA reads TGTGCCAGCAGCTTACAGCAGGGGTCGACTGAAGCTTTCTTT.

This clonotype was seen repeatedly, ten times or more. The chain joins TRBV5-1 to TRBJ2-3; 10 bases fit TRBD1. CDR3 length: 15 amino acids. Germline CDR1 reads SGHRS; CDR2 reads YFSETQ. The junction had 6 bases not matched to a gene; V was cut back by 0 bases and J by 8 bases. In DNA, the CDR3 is TGCGCCAGCAGCTTGGCGGGACAGGGGAGAAGTACGCAGTATTTT. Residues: CASSLAGQGRSTQYF.

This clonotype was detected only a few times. The CDR3 coding sequence is TGCGCCAGCAGCTGGACCGGGACAGGGGGTTATACGCAGTATTTT. It is translated as CASSWTGTGGYTQYF. The V and J genes are TRBV5-1 and TRBJ2-3; 11 nucleotides agree with TRBD1. J gave up 7 bases and V 3 bases, and 7 bases lay outside the gene matches. Germline lookup yields CDR1 SGHRS and CDR2 YFSETQ. The CDR3 spans 15 residues.

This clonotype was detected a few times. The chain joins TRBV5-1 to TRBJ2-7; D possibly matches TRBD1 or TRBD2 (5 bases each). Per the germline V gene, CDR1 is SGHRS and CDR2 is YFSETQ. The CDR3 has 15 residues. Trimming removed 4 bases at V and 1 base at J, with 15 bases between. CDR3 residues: CASSATGTRSYEQYF. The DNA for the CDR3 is TGCGCCAGCAGCGCAACCGGGACCCGGTCCTACGAGCAGTACTTC. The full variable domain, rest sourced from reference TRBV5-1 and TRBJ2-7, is KAGVTQTPRYLIKTRGQQVTLSCSPISGHRSVSWYQQTPGQGLQFLFEYFSETQRNKGNFPGRFSGRQFSNSRSEMNVSTLELGDSALYLCASSATGTRSYEQYFGPGTRLTVT.